These 12 T cell receptor beta chains were sequenced from one sample in a study of blood T cell repertoires in COVID-19. Here immunoSEQ multiplex PCR was the method, and the copy in TCRdb shows in-frame clones only, minus some. The sample lists some 99,000 clones; around 81% were seen once. Sequencing input: peripheral blood. Source of these receptors: a human donor in a cohort sampled during active or convalescent COVID-19.

This clone was seen just once. The chain has TRBV18 and TRBJ1-5; 10 bases align to TRBD1. This CDR3 has 14 amino acids. The V gene end was trimmed by 3 bases and the J gene end by 6 bases; junction bases not matched to a gene: 2. Germline values: CDR1 KGHSH, CDR2 LQKENI. CDR3 sequence: CASSPGQGFQPQHF. The CDR3 DNA sequence: TGTGCCAGCTCACCGGGACAGGGGTTTCAGCCCCAGCATTTT.

The chain joins TRBV14 to TRBJ2-5, with D perhaps matching TRBD2 (5 bases). Between the trimmed V and J ends, which lost 0 bases and 2 bases, there was a span of 13 bases. Germline V gives CDR1 SGHDN, CDR2 FVKESK. The CDR3 is 16 residues long. The CDR3 region has the DNA TGTGCCAGCAGCCAAGATTGGAGGAGCCGACAAGAGACCCAGTACTTC. Amino acid sequence: CASSQDWRSRQETQYF.

DNA for the CDR3: TGTGCCAGCAGCTCAACAACAGGGGAAGGATTCTATGGCTACACCTTC. Protein sequence: CASSSTTGEGFYGYTF. J is TRBJ1-2 and V is TRBV9; 7 bases map to TRBD1. In germline, CDR1 is SGDLS, CDR2 YYNGEE. V dropped 4 bases and J dropped 4; count of bases not matched to a gene: 13. This CDR3 is 16 amino acids long. The whole variable domain, remainder taken from reference TRBV9 and TRBJ1-2, is DSGVTQTPKHLITATGQRVTLRCSPRSGDLSVYWYQQSLDQGLQFLIQYYNGEERAKGNILERFSAQQFPDLHSELNLSSLELGDSALYFCASSSTTGEGFYGYTFGSGTRLTVV.

This chain joins TRBV10-3 and TRBJ1-1, with TRBD1 identical over 7 bases. The CDR3 runs to 12 residues. J was trimmed by 7 bases and V by 6 bases; bases with no gene match: 5. Germline V gene sequence: CDR1 ENHRY, CDR2 SYGVKD. The CDR3 loop reads CAIRAGDSEAFF. The CDR3 bases are TGTGCCATCAGAGCCGGGGACAGTGAAGCTTTCTTT.

The chain links TRBV7-9 to TRBJ1-4, with D tentatively TRBD1 (5 bases). The germline V and J ends were trimmed by 1 base and 5 bases, with 14 bases remaining between them. In germline, CDR1 is SEHNR, CDR2 FQNEAQ (reference sequence). This CDR3 contains 16 residues. CDR3 loop: CASSLGSGRGNEKLFF. The CDR3 coding sequence is TGTGCCAGCAGCTTAGGGTCGGGACGGGGGAATGAAAAACTGTTTTTT.

The genes are TRBV7-6 and TRBJ2-7; TRBD2 aligns across 10 bases. J gave up 4 bases and V 5 bases, and 8 bases lay outside the gene matches. This CDR3 comprises 15 residues. CDR1 is SGHVS, CDR2 FNYEAQ, per germline. The DNA for the CDR3 is TGTGCCAGCAGCCGTGCTAGCGGGAGAGGATACGAGCAGTACTTC. Translating gives CASSRASGRGYEQYF.

This clone was picked up a small number of times. The chain links TRBV7-9 to TRBJ1-2; 7 bases agree with TRBD1. The CDR3 totals 17 residues. CDR1 and CDR2 (germline): SEHNR, FQNEAQ (reference sequence). The V gene end was trimmed by 5 bases and the J gene end by 1 base; junction bases not matched to a gene: 13. CDR3 sequence reads: CASSPLGQLSRNYGYTF. In DNA form, the CDR3 reads TGTGCCAGCAGCCCCCTGGGACAGCTTTCCCGTAACTATGGCTACACCTTC.

The chain combines TRBV28 with TRBJ2-5; 10 nucleotides agree with TRBD2. CDR1 and CDR2 from the germline V gene are MDHEN and SYDVKM. This CDR3 has 15 residues. Trimming at V came to 3 bases and at J to 5 bases, leaving 6 bases not matched to a gene. The CDR3 bases are TGTGCCAGCAGTTTTCTAGCGGGAGAAAAGGAGACCCAGTACTTC. Amino acid sequence: CASSFLAGEKETQYF.

This chain connects TRBV27 to TRBJ1-4; D is perhaps TRBD1 (6 bases). The CDR3 consists of 17 residues. Germline CDR1 and CDR2: MNHEY and SMNVEV (reference sequence). The V end was cut by 0 bases, the J end by 14 bases, with 25 bases between. CDR3 region: CASSLSGRGGPVPTLFF. The CDR3 DNA reads TGTGCCAGCAGTTTATCGGGCAGGGGCGGCCCTGTCCCCACGCTGTTTTTT.

The chain combines TRBV12-5 with TRBJ2-7; TRBD1 matches at 7 bases. V trimming: 4 bases; J trimming: 6 bases; junction bases outside the gene matches: 3. The V gene's germline CDR1 is LGHNT and CDR2 FRNRAP. The CDR3 is 12 residues long. The CDR3 reads CASGYRGLEQYF. The CDR3 region has the DNA TGTGCTAGTGGTTACAGGGGCCTCGAGCAGTACTTC.

V and J are TRBV5-5 and TRBJ2-7, with D uncertain. From germline, CDR1 is SGHKS and CDR2 YYEKEE (reference sequence). The CDR3 consists of 12 residues. V was clipped by 1 base and J by 8 bases, with 10 bases between them. The CDR3 is CASSLNSGQQYF. In DNA form, the CDR3 reads TGTGCCAGCAGCTTGAATTCGGGTCAGCAGTACTTC. The full variable domain, with the rest looked up from reference TRBV5-5 and TRBJ2-7, is DAGVTQSPTHLIKTRGQQVTLRCSPISGHKSVSWYQQVLGQGPQFIFQYYEKEERGRGNFPDRFSARQFPNYSSELNVNALLLGDSALYLCASSLNSGQQYFGPGTRLTVT.

This clone has just a few counts. The chain combines TRBV7-9 with TRBJ1-3, with a tentative D call TRBD1 (6 bases). The germline V gene has CDR1 SEHNR and CDR2 FQNEAQ (reference sequence). V was clipped by 6 bases and J by 2 bases, with 14 bases between them. CDR3 size: 15 residues. CDR3: CASRRHRVTGNTIYF. CDR3 nucleotides: TGTGCCAGCAGACGCCACAGGGTCACTGGAAACACCATATATTTT.